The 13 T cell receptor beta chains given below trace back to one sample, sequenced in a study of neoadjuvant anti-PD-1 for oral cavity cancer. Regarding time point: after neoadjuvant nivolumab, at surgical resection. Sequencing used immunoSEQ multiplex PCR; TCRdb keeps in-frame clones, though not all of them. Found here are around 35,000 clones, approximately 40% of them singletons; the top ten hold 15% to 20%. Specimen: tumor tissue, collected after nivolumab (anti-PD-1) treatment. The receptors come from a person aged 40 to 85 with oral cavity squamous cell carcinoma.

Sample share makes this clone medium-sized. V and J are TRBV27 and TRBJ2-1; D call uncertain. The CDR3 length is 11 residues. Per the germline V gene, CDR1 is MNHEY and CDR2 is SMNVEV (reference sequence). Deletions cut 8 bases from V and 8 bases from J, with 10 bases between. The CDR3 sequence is CASYSAHEQFF. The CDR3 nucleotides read TGTGCCAGCTACAGTGCCCATGAGCAGTTCTTC.

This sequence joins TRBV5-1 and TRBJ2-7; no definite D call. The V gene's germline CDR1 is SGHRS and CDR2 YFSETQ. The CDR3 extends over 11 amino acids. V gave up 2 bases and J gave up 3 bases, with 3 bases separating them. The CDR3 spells CASSFNYEQYF. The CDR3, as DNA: TGCGCCAGCAGCTTTAACTACGAGCAGTACTTC.

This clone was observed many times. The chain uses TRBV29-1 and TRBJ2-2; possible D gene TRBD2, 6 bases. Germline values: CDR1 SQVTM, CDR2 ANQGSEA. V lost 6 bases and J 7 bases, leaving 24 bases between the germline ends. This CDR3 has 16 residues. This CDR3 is CSVGGVLGDPGGELFF. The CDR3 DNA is TGCAGCGTCGGGGGTGTTTTGGGGGACCCGGGCGGGGAGCTGTTTTTT.

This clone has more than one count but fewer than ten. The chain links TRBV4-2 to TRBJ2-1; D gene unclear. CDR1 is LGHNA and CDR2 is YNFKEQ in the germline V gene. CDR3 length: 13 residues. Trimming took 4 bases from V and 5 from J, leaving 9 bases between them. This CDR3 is CASSRQRDNEQFF. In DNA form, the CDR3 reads TGTGCCAGCAGCCGCCAAAGGGACAATGAGCAGTTCTTC.

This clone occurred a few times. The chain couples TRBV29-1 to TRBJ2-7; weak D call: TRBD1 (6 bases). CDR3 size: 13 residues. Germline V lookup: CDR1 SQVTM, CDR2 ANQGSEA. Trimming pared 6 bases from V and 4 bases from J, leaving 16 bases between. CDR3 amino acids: CSVLRGSEYEQYF. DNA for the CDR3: TGCAGCGTCCTCAGGGGATCAGAGTACGAGCAGTACTTC.

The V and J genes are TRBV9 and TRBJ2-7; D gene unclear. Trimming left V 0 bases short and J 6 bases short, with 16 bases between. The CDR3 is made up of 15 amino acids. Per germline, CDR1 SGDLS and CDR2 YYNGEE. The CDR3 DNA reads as TGTGCCAGCAGCGTAGCCCCCCGCTTGGGGTCCGAGCAGTACTTC. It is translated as CASSVAPRLGSEQYF.

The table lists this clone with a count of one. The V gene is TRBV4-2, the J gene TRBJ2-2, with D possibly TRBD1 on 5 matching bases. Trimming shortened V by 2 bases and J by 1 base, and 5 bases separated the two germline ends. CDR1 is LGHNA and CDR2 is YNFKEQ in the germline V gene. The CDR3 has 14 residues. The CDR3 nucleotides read TGTGCCAGCAGCCAAACAGGGAACACCGGGGAGCTGTTTTTT. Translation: CASSQTGNTGELFF.

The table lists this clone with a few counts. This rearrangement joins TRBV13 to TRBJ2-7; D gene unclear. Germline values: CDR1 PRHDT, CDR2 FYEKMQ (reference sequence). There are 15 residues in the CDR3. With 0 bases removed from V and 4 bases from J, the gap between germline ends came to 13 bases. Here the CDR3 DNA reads TGTGCCAGCAGCTTAGGGTGGAACAGAAAATACGAGCAGTACTTC. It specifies CASSLGWNRKYEQYF.

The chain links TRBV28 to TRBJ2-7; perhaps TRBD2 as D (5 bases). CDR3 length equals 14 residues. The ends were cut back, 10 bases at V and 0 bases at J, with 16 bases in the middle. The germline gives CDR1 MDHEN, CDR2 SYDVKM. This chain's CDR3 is CATRRRGSSYEQYF. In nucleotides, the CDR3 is TGTGCCACGAGACGTCGGGGAAGCTCCTACGAGCAGTACTTC.

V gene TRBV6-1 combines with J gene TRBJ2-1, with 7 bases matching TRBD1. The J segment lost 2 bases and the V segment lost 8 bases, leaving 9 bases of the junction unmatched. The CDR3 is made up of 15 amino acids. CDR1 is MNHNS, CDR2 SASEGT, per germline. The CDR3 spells CASRSETGPYNEQFF. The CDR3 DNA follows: TGTGCCAGCCGATCCGAGACAGGGCCCTACAATGAGCAGTTCTTC.

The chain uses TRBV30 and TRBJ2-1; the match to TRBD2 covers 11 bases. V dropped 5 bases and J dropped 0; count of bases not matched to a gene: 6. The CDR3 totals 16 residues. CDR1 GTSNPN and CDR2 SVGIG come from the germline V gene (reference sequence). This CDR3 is CAWALAGGSSYNEQFF. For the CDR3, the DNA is TGTGCCTGGGCCCTAGCGGGAGGCAGCTCCTACAATGAGCAGTTCTTC. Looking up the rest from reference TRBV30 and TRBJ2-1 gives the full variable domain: SQTIHQWPATLVQPVGSPLSLECTVEGTSNPNLYWYRQAAGRGLQLLFYSVGIGQISSEVPQNLSASRPQDRQFILSSKKLLLSDSGFYLCAWALAGGSSYNEQFFGPGTRLTVL.

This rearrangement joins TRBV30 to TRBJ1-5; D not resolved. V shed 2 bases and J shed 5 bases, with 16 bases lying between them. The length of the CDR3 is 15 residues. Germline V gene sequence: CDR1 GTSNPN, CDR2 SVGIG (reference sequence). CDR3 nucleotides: TGTGCCTGGAGTCATCATGTCAACTCTGATCAGCCCCAGCATTTT. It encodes CAWSHHVNSDQPQHF.

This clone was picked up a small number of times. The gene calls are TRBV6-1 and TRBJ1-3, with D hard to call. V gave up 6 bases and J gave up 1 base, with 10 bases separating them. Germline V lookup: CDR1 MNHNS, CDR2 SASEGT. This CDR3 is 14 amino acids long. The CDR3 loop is CASSENGSGNTIYF. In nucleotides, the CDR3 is TGTGCCAGCAGCGAAAACGGATCTGGAAACACCATATATTTT.